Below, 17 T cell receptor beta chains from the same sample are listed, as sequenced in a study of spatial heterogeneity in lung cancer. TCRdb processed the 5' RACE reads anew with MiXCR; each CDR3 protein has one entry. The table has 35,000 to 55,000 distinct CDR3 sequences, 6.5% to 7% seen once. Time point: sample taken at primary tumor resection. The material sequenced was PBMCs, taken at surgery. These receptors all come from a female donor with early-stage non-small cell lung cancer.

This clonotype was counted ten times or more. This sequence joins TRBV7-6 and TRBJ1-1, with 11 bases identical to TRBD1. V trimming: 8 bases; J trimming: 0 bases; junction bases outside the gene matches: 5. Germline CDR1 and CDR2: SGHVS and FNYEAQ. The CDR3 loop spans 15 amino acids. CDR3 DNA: TGTGCCAGCCGCCGGACAGGGGGCATGAACACTGAAGCTTTCTTT. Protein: CASRRTGGMNTEAFF.

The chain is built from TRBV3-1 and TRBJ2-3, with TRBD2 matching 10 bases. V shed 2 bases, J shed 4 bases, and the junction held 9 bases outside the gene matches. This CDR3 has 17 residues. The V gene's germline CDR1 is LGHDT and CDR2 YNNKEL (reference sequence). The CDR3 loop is CASSQRGLARDPDTQYF. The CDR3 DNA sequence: TGTGCCAGCAGCCAAAGGGGACTAGCGCGTGATCCAGATACGCAGTATTTT.

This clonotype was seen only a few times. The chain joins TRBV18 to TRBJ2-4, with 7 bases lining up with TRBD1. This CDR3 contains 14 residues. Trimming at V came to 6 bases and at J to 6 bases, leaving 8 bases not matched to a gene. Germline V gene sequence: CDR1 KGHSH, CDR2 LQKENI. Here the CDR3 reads CASSPDRVGNIQYF. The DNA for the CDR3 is TGTGCCAGCTCGCCCGACAGGGTGGGAAACATTCAGTACTTC.

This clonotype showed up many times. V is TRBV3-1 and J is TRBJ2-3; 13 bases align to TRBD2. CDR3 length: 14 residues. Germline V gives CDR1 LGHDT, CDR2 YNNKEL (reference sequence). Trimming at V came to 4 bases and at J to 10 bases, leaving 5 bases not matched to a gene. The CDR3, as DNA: TGTGCCAGCAGCCGGACTAGCGGGGGCCCTTCGCAGTATTTT. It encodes CASSRTSGGPSQYF.

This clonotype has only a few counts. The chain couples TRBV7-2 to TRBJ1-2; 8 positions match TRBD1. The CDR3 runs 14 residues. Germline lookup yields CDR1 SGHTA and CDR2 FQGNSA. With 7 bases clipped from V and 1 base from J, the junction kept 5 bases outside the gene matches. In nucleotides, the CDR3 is TGTGCCAGCACCCAACAGGGGGGTAACTATGGCTACACCTTC. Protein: CASTQQGGNYGYTF. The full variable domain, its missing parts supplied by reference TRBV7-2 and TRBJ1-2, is GAGVSQSPSNKVTEKGKDVELRCDPISGHTALYWYRQSLGQGLEFLIYFQGNSAPDKSGLPSDRFSAERTGGSVSTLTIQRTQQEDSAVYLCASTQQGGNYGYTFGSGTRLTVV.

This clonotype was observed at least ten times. The CDR3 is CASSQGTSMNEQYF. CDR3 DNA: TGTGCCAGCAGCCAAGGGACTAGTATGAACGAGCAGTACTTC. J is TRBJ2-7 and V is TRBV3-1; 7 bases match TRBD2. J gave up 5 bases and V 1 base, and 5 bases lay outside the gene matches. The CDR3 covers 14 residues. Germline CDR1 LGHDT, CDR2 YNNKEL (reference sequence).

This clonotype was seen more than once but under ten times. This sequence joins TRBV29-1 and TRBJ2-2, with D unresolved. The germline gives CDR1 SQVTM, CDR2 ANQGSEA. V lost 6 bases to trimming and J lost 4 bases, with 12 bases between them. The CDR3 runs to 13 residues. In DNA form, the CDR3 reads TGCAGCGTAGCGCGACTGGGCACCGGGGAGCTGTTTTTT. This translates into CSVARLGTGELFF.

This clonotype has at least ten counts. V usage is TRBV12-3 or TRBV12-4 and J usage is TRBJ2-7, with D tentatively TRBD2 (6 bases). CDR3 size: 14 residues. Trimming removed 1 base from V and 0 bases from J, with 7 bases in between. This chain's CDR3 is CASSLGRDSYEQYF. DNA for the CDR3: TGTGCCAGCAGTTTAGGGCGGGACTCCTACGAGCAGTACTTC.

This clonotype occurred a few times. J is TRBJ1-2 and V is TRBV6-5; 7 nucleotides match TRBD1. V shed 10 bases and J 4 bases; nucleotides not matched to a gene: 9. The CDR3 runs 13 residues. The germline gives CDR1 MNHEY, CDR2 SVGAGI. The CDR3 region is CATRQGGPYGYTF. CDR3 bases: TGTGCCACTCGGCAGGGGGGTCCCTATGGCTACACCTTC.

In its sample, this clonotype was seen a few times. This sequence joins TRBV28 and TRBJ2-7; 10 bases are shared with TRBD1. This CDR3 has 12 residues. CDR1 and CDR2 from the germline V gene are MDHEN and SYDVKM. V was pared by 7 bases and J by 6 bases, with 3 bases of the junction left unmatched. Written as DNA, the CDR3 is TGTGCCAGCACGACAGGGGGCGCCGAGCAGTACTTC. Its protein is CASTTGGAEQYF.

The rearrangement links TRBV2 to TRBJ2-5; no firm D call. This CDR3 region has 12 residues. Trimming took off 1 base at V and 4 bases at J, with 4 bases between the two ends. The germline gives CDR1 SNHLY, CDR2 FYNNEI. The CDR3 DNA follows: TGTGCCAGCAGTGAAGTTGTAGAGACCCAGTACTTC. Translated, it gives CASSEVVETQYF.

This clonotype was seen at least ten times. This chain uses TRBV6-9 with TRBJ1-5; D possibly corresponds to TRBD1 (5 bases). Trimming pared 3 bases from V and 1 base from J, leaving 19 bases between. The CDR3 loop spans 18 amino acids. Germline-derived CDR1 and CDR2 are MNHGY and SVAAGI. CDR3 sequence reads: CASSYLVGRGGSNQPQHF. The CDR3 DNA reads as TGTGCCAGCAGTTACCTCGTAGGAAGGGGTGGGAGCAATCAGCCCCAGCATTTT.

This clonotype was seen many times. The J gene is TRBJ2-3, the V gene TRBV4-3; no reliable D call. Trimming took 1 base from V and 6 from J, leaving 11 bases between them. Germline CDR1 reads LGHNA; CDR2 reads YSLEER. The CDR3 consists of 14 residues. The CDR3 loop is CASSQGAVSDTQYF. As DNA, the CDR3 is TGCGCCAGCAGCCAAGGGGCTGTAAGCGATACGCAGTATTTT.

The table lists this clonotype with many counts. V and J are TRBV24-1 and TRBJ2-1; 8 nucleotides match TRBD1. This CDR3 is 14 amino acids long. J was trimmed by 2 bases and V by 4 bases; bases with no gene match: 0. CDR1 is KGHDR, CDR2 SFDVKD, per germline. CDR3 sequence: CATSEDRAYNEQFF. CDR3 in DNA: TGTGCCACCAGTGAGGACAGGGCCTACAATGAGCAGTTCTTC.

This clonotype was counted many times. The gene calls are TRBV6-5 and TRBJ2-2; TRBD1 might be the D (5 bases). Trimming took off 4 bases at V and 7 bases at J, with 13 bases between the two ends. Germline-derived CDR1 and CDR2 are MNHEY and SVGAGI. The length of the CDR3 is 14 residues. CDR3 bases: TGTGCCAGCAGTTCCTACGACAGAGGCGGGGAGCTGTTTTTT. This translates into CASSSYDRGGELFF.

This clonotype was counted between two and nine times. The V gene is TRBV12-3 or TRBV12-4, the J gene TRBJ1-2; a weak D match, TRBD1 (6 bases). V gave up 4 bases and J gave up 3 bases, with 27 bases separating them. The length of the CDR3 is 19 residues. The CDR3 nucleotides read TGTGCCAGCAGTTCCCCGCGAGTGGGGGCGGCCCGCTTCGACTATGGCTACACCTTC. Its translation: CASSSPRVGAARFDYGYTF.

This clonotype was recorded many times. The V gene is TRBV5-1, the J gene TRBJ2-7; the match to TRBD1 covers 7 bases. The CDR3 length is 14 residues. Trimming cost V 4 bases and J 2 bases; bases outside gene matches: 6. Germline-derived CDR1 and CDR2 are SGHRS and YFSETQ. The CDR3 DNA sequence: TGCGCCAGCAGCCTGGGGACAGACCCCTACGAGCAGTACTTC. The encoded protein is CASSLGTDPYEQYF.